The 27 T cell receptor beta chains in this list originate from one sample, sequenced in a study of T cells after posttransplantation cyclophosphamide. The method was immunoSEQ multiplex PCR; TCRdb's version includes in-frame clones alone and lacks a portion of them. The data show some 30,000 clones, more than 85% seen once. The naive gate required viable CD3+CD4+ or CD3+CD8+ cells with CCR7+CD45RA+CD45RO-CD95-CD27+CD28+ phenotype. The specimen was naive CD4+ T cells sorted from blood. Receptor source: a man aged 25-40 years in good health and a related stem cell transplant donor.

This chain connects TRBV4-3 to TRBJ2-7; a weak D match, TRBD1 (6 bases). Per germline, CDR1 LGHNA and CDR2 YSLEER. The ends were cut back, 8 bases at V and 4 bases at J, with 15 bases in the middle. The CDR3 has 13 residues. The CDR3 loop is CASAWDTPYEQYF. The CDR3, as DNA: TGCGCCAGCGCATGGGACACCCCATACGAGCAGTACTTC.

The J gene is TRBJ2-2, the V gene TRBV7-2; 9 bases agree with TRBD1. CDR3 size: 16 residues. In germline, CDR1 is SGHTA, CDR2 FQGNSA. V lost 5 bases to trimming and J lost 5 bases; unmatched junction nucleotides: 9. This chain's CDR3 is CASSPRTGDNTGELFF. CDR3 bases: TGTGCCAGCAGCCCCCGGACAGGGGACAATACCGGGGAGCTGTTTTTT.

The CDR3 reads CASSLLRGETQYF. As DNA, the CDR3 is TGCGCCAGCAGCTTGTTGCGGGGAGAGACCCAGTACTTC. This rearrangement joins TRBV5-1 to TRBJ2-5; a weak D match, TRBD2 (6 bases). The ends were cut back, 1 base at V and 4 bases at J, with 8 bases in the middle. This CDR3 region has 13 residues. Germline V gives CDR1 SGHRS, CDR2 YFSETQ.

This chain connects TRBV19 to TRBJ1-6, with 7 nucleotides matching TRBD1. V lost 5 bases to trimming and J lost 10 bases; unmatched junction nucleotides: 11. The germline CDR1 and CDR2 sequences are LNHDA and SQIVND (reference sequence). The CDR3 contains 15 residues. The CDR3 spells CASSPIPGGESPLHF. In nucleotides, the CDR3 is TGTGCCAGTAGTCCGATCCCAGGGGGTGAATCACCCCTCCACTTT.

J is TRBJ2-3 and V is TRBV18; D is unresolved. V was pared by 3 bases and J by 5 bases, with 3 bases between. The CDR3 is made up of 11 amino acids. Looked up from germline, CDR1 is KGHSH and CDR2 is LQKENI. The CDR3 spells CASSPGDTQYF. The CDR3 DNA reads as TGTGCCAGCTCACCCGGAGATACGCAGTATTTT.

The chain uses TRBV28 and TRBJ1-6; no definite D call. Germline-derived CDR1 and CDR2 are MDHEN and SYDVKM. Trimming left V 5 bases short and J 0 bases short, with 5 bases between. The CDR3 loop spans 14 amino acids. The CDR3 bases are TGTGCCAGCAGTCCCAGCTCCTATAATTCACCCCTCCACTTT. This sequence encodes CASSPSSYNSPLHF.

The chain recombines TRBV6-5 with TRBJ2-1; TRBD1 matches at 8 bases. The germline CDR1 and CDR2 sequences are MNHEY and SVGAGI. CDR3 length: 14 amino acids. V gave up 1 base and J gave up 12 bases; unmatched junction bases: 8. Here the CDR3 DNA reads TGTGCCAGCAGTTACTTTGAACAGGGGGTTGGGCAGTTCTTC. Translating it yields CASSYFEQGVGQFF.

The rearrangement uses TRBV7-2 and TRBJ1-4; the D gene is possibly TRBD1 (6 bases). Germline V gene sequence: CDR1 SGHTA, CDR2 FQGNSA. The CDR3 covers 15 residues. V lost 5 bases, J lost 3 bases, and 13 bases lay in between. CDR3 loop: CASSSRTDSNEKLFF. The CDR3 bases are TGTGCCAGCAGCAGTCGGACAGACTCTAATGAAAAACTGTTTTTT.

J is TRBJ2-7 and V is TRBV19; possibly TRBD1 for D (6 bases). V lost 7 bases, J lost 5 bases, and 18 bases lay in between. Per germline, CDR1 LNHDA and CDR2 SQIVND (reference sequence). The CDR3 is 14 residues long. The CDR3 loop is CASTPQGRPDEQYF. CDR3 DNA sequence: TGTGCCAGTACACCTCAGGGGCGCCCGGACGAGCAGTACTTC.

This clone was seen once. V is TRBV9 and J is TRBJ2-3, with a weak D call TRBD2 (7 bases). The CDR3 has 15 residues. Germline CDR1 is SGDLS and CDR2 is YYNGEE. V dropped 2 bases and J dropped 0 bases, with 10 bases sitting between them. The CDR3: CASSVAGASTDTQYF. For the CDR3, the DNA is TGTGCCAGCAGCGTGGCGGGGGCCAGCACAGATACGCAGTATTTT. Drawing the rest from reference TRBV9 and TRBJ2-3, the complete variable domain is DSGVTQTPKHLITATGQRVTLRCSPRSGDLSVYWYQQSLDQGLQFLIQYYNGEERAKGNILERFSAQQFPDLHSELNLSSLELGDSALYFCASSVAGASTDTQYFGPGTRLTVL.

The rearrangement joins TRBV20-1 to TRBJ2-7; TRBD2 agrees at 8 bases. Unmatched junction bases numbered 2, after V lost 6 bases and J lost 4 bases. Germline V gene data show CDR1 as DFQATT and CDR2 as SNEGSKA (reference sequence). This CDR3 has 11 amino acids. CDR3 nucleotide sequence: TGCAGTGCCCGGGGGGGGTACGAGCAGTACTTC. Translated, it gives CSARGGYEQYF.

This clone came up once. This chain links TRBV5-1 with TRBJ2-2; unclear D gene. The V end was cut by 0 bases, the J end by 5 bases, with 8 bases between. Germline lookup yields CDR1 SGHRS and CDR2 YFSETQ. This CDR3 has 14 amino acids. DNA of the CDR3: TGCGCCAGCAGCTTGGACCAGTCAACCGGGGAGCTGTTTTTT. It specifies CASSLDQSTGELFF.

This rearrangement joins TRBV5-1 to TRBJ2-3; 7 bases are shared with TRBD2. The trim removed 0 bases at V and 4 bases at J, leaving 2 bases unmatched. There are 14 residues in the CDR3. CDR1 SGHRS and CDR2 YFSETQ come from the germline V gene. The CDR3 loop reads CASSLVGGADTQYF. As DNA, the CDR3 is TGCGCCAGCAGCTTGGTGGGGGGGGCAGATACGCAGTATTTT. The full variable domain, in which reference TRBV5-1 and TRBJ2-3 provide the parts outside the CDR3, is KAGVTQTPRYLIKTRGQQVTLSCSPISGHRSVSWYQQTPGQGLQFLFEYFSETQRNKGNFPGRFSGRQFSNSRSEMNVSTLELGDSALYLCASSLVGGADTQYFGPGTRLTVL.

The rearrangement links TRBV14 to TRBJ2-5; D is perhaps TRBD2 (5 bases). Germline-derived CDR1 and CDR2 are SGHDN and FVKESK. V was pared by 4 bases and J by 7 bases, with 10 bases between. The CDR3 is made up of 12 amino acids. CDR3 nucleotides: TGTGCCAGCAGCCTGGAGGTTGGGACCCAGTACTTC. It specifies CASSLEVGTQYF. Using reference TRBV14 and TRBJ2-5 for the parts outside the CDR3, the full variable domain is EAGVTQFPSHSVIEKGQTVTLRCDPISGHDNLYWYRRVMGKEIKFLLHFVKESKQDESGMPNNRFLAERTGGTYSTLKVQPAELEDSGVYFCASSLEVGTQYFGPGTRLLVL.

This chain connects TRBV6-1 to TRBJ1-5; D is perhaps TRBD1 (5 bases). There are 13 residues in the CDR3. Germline values: CDR1 MNHNS, CDR2 SASEGT. Trimming pared 4 bases from V and 6 bases from J, leaving 10 bases between. CDR3 DNA sequence: TGTGCCAGCAGTGGGCTAGGGGTTCAGCCCCAGCATTTT. It is translated as CASSGLGVQPQHF.

This sequence joins TRBV4-3 and TRBJ1-6; TRBD1 is a possible D gene (6 bases). The CDR3 length is 16 residues. The germline V gene encodes CDR1 LGHNA and CDR2 YSLEER. V gave up 4 bases and J gave up 0 bases, with 10 bases separating them. This chain's CDR3 is CASSLTGSSYNSPLHF. CDR3 coding DNA: TGCGCCAGCAGCCTTACAGGGAGCTCCTATAATTCACCCCTCCACTTT.

The V gene is TRBV5-1, the J gene TRBJ1-1, with TRBD1 as a possible D gene (6 bases). The CDR3 is 14 amino acids. Germline V gene lookup returns CDR1 SGHRS and CDR2 YFSETQ. V was shortened by 4 bases and J by 6 bases, with 16 bases between the two germline ends. In DNA, the CDR3 is TGCGCCAGCAGCATTTCGAAGGGGGGGGCTGAAGCTTTCTTT. Its translation is CASSISKGGAEAFF. The complete variable domain, with remaining parts taken from reference TRBV5-1 and TRBJ1-1, reads KAGVTQTPRYLIKTRGQQVTLSCSPISGHRSVSWYQQTPGQGLQFLFEYFSETQRNKGNFPGRFSGRQFSNSRSEMNVSTLELGDSALYLCASSISKGGAEAFFGQGTRLTVV.

V is TRBV10-3 and J is TRBJ2-1; no reliable D call. V lost 3 bases and J 7 bases, leaving 16 bases between the germline ends. CDR1 and CDR2 (germline): ENHRY, SYGVKD. The CDR3 sequence is 15 residues long. The CDR3 protein is CAISERDSLHNEQFF. DNA of the CDR3: TGTGCCATCAGTGAACGAGACTCTCTCCATAATGAGCAGTTCTTC.

This rearrangement joins TRBV7-3 to TRBJ2-5; D remains ambiguous. Germline V gene sequence: CDR1 SGHTA, CDR2 FQGTGA. CDR3 length equals 12 residues. The V end was cut by 4 bases, the J end by 5 bases, with 8 bases between. CDR3 loop: CASSSPRETQYF. The DNA for the CDR3 is TGTGCCAGCAGCTCGCCACGGGAGACCCAGTACTTC.

The rearrangement uses TRBV18 and TRBJ2-7; 7 positions agree with TRBD1. J lost 1 base, V lost 5 bases, and 8 bases had no gene match. From germline, CDR1 is KGHSH and CDR2 LQKENI. This CDR3 is 15 amino acids long. The CDR3 spells CASSKGTAPSYEQYF. The CDR3 nucleotides are TGTGCCAGCTCAAAAGGGACAGCCCCATCCTACGAGCAGTACTTC.

The chain recombines TRBV19 with TRBJ1-4, with a weak D call TRBD1 (5 bases). The CDR3 consists of 17 residues. The V gene lost 7 bases and the J gene lost 8 bases, with 26 bases spanning the gap. Looked up from germline, CDR1 is LNHDA and CDR2 is SQIVND (reference sequence). Here the CDR3 DNA reads TGTGCCAGTACCTATAACGGACGGGGGATGGTTTCAGAAAAACTGTTTTTT. Its translation is CASTYNGRGMVSEKLFF.

The rearrangement links TRBV7-9 to TRBJ1-6; the D is unclear. Trimming removed 4 bases at V and 7 bases at J, with 11 bases between. This CDR3 has 14 amino acids. From germline, CDR1 is SEHNR and CDR2 FQNEAQ (reference sequence). The CDR3 is CASSYLTGNSPLHF. As DNA, the CDR3 is TGTGCCAGCAGCTACCTTACGGGGAATTCACCCCTCCACTTT.

This clone was recorded once. In DNA form, the CDR3 reads TGCGCCAGCAGCGACCCCGGGACAGGGGGGGAAAAACTGTTTTTT. Amino acid sequence: CASSDPGTGGEKLFF. This rearrangement joins TRBV4-1 to TRBJ1-4, with 11 bases aligning to TRBD1. V lost 5 bases to trimming and J lost 8 bases; unmatched junction nucleotides: 7. The CDR3 spans 15 residues. Germline V gene data show CDR1 as MGHRA and CDR2 as YSYEKL.

The chain has TRBV6-1 and TRBJ2-7, with TRBD1 as a possible D gene (5 bases). V was clipped by 3 bases and J by 2 bases, with 11 bases between them. The germline V gene encodes CDR1 MNHNS and CDR2 SASEGT. The CDR3 contains 14 residues. As DNA, the CDR3 is TGTGCCAGCAGTGACAGGGCAGGGCCCTACGAGCAGTACTTC. This encodes CASSDRAGPYEQYF.

This rearrangement joins TRBV4-1 to TRBJ2-6; 12 bases are a match to TRBD1. The CDR3 covers 19 residues. Germline CDR1 MGHRA, CDR2 YSYEKL. Trimming removed 0 bases from V and 4 bases from J; junction bases left unmatched: 7. CDR3 region: CASSQDPGQGALGANVLTF. The CDR3 bases are TGCGCCAGCAGCCAAGATCCGGGACAGGGGGCGTTGGGGGCCAACGTCCTGACTTTC.

This chain connects TRBV6-5 to TRBJ2-1; no reliable D call. V lost 2 bases and J lost 12, with 14 bases in between. CDR3 length equals 13 residues. Germline CDR1 MNHEY, CDR2 SVGAGI. The CDR3 nucleotides are TGTGCCAGCAGTTACGACCCCGTCAGAGGGCAGTTCTTC. Translating it yields CASSYDPVRGQFF.

The V and J genes are TRBV5-6 and TRBJ2-3; the D gene is possibly TRBD1 (6 bases). This CDR3 is built from 16 residues. V shed 3 bases and J shed 4 bases, with 18 bases lying between them. Per the germline V gene, CDR1 is SGHDT and CDR2 is YYEEEE. CDR3 nucleotide sequence: TGTGCCAGCAGCTCCCTGCCTGTCAGGGGAGCAGATACGCAGTATTTT. Protein sequence: CASSSLPVRGADTQYF.